The sequence of this TCR beta chain was determined in a study of naive and memory T cell subsets. Amplification of ligated cDNA took four PCR rounds with SP2 and nested alpha and beta constant primers. From the UMI-ligation and nested PCR reads, TCRdb called clonotypes with MiXCR, one entry per CDR3 protein. The data hold tens of thousands of distinct CDR3 sequences, with approximately 10% observed a single time. Noted treatment: skin biopsy from PPD injection site in Mantoux-positive individual. TCR cDNA received a 3' ligated oligonucleotide that carried a UMI. Skin biopsies came from PPD injection sites in Mantoux-positive individuals. The junction had 7 bases not matched to a gene; V was cut back by 2 bases and J by 8 bases. Germline V gene sequence: CDR1 MNHEY, CDR2 SMNVEV (reference sequence). The CDR3 covers 16 residues. This clonotype was seen a few times.

This specimen was skin, taken from a tuberculin skin test site. V usage is TRBV27 and J usage is TRBJ2-1, with TRBD1 matching over 12 bases. The receptor's source is an adult in good health. CDR3 residues: CASSLTGQGALDEQFF. The CDR3 DNA reads TGTGCCAGCAGTTTAACGGGACAGGGGGCTTTGGATGAGCAGTTCTTC.